Detailed here is one TCR beta chain. The antigen remains undetermined. The data originate from a study of PD-1 blockade in classical Hodgkin lymphoma. Study-level points and caveats: Still unresolved is the cause of the repertoire differences, which may be disease activity or prior therapy. Complete responders entered with baseline diversity on par with newly diagnosed patients, the results showed. Significant TCR diversity gains by C4D1 occurred in CD4+ but not CD8+ cells. When nivolumab was started under 1 year after ASCT, patients were excluded.

TCRdb's table, derived via immunoSEQ multiplex PCR, lists solely in-frame clones and lacks some. Here the sample spans some 6,800 clones, 86% being singletons. Brentuximab vedotin exposure varied among the patients, all of whom had relapsed after autologous stem cell transplantation. CDR3 length: 14 residues. CDR1 is MGHRA, CDR2 YSYEKL, per germline. V was clipped by 2 bases and J by 0 bases, with 8 bases between them. The material was peripheral blood mononuclear cells (PBMCs), obtained before the second cycle of nivolumab. This rearrangement joins TRBV4-1 to TRBJ2-7; D may be TRBD1 (5 bases). This TCR was recovered from a human donor with classical Hodgkin lymphoma. This CDR3 reads CASSQSGLSYEQYV. DNA for the CDR3: TGCGCCAGCAGCCAATCAGGGCTCTCCTACGAGCAGTACGTC.